This is a list of T cell receptor beta chains from one sample in a study of blood T cell repertoires in COVID-19. The data were produced by immunoSEQ multiplex PCR, yet TCRdb's version contains in-frame clones alone and is incomplete. The table records a few hundred thousand clones, 85% to 90% of them present only once. The sample comprised peripheral blood. Receptors were obtained from a man younger than 30 with COVID-19, enrolled during active disease. Each CDR3 is given without its conserved first and last residue.

>TRBJ2-5|TRBV7-7
ASSLEGLAGGLETQY
>TRBJ1-1|TRBV6-1
ASSEKARGNEAF
>TRBJ2-7|TRBV4-1
ASSQGDRGPASYEQY
>TRBJ1-6|TRBV6-5
ASSYMGQLNSPLH
>TRBJ2-7|TRBV2
ASRMTATPPYEQY
>TRBJ2-3|TRBV11-3
ASSLGAAGGPTDTQY
>TRBJ2-7|TRBV2
ASMAGRSSYEQY
>TRBJ1-1|TRBV11-2
ASSTHRAGLKTEAF
>TRBJ2-7|TRBV3-1/TRBV3-2
ASSQDLRTGFDEQY
>TRBJ1-6|TRBV5-1
ASTKGEGANGSPLH
>TRBJ1-4|TRBV10-2
ASTQQSLEGEKLF
>TRBJ2-7|TRBV5-8
ASSLGGNSLVSYEQY
>TRBJ2-1|TRBV19
ASSISGRSVYNEQF
>TRBJ2-3|TRBV6-5
ASSSAAGSGLDTQY
>TRBJ1-4|TRBV6-5
ASSFGPDNEKLF
>TRBJ2-7|TRBV4-1
ASSQGFGGDSYEQY
>TRBJ2-6|TRBV3-1/TRBV3-2
ASSQENTPGANVLT
>TRBJ2-1|TRBV19
ASSDPGHYNEQF
>TRBJ1-2|TRBV11-3
ASSWTGTGGRGT
>TRBJ1-2|TRBV11-2
ASSLVMGGNGYT
>TRBJ2-3|TRBV7-8
ASSSPSGRDTQY
>TRBJ2-3|TRBV7-2
ASSLVAGLTNTQY
>TRBJ2-1|TRBV21-1
ASSKGQGGGNEQF
>TRBJ1-1|TRBV18
ASSPPQGLGNTEAF
>TRBJ1-4|TRBV11-2
ASSLGRQGTNEKLF
>TRBJ2-1|TRBV9
ASSPITGGPVEQF
>TRBJ2-4|TRBV6-5
ASSPDRGDIQY
>TRBJ1-2|TRBV25-1
ASSESNLGYT
>TRBJ1-2|TRBV7-8
ASSYSTGEGYT
>TRBJ2-3|TRBV6-1
ASSEGSSGGSTDTQY
>TRBJ2-1|TRBV9
ASSTRQLAGGREQF
>TRBJ1-4|TRBV27
ASSLSLTGSNEKLF
>TRBJ2-7|TRBV14
ASSQGNGRYEQY
>TRBJ1-1|TRBV5-4
ASSRGVTGQANTEAF
>TRBJ2-2|TRBV6-5
ASRGQGRTGELF
>TRBJ1-6|TRBV3-1/TRBV3-2
ASSQDWETKNSPLH
>TRBJ2-3|TRBV14
ASSQSGFGTDTQY
>TRBJ2-7|TRBV7-9
ASSLSTTTYEQY
>TRBJ1-4|TRBV3-1/TRBV3-2
ASSQTQAGAKLF
>TRBJ2-3|TRBV6-1
ASSEGRAAYTDTQY
>TRBJ2-3|TRBV4-2
ASSQRGSTDTQY
>TRBJ2-1|TRBV7-3
ASSHGTSGRAHEQF
>TRBJ2-1|TRBV6-4
ASSDRDGWSSYNEQF
>TRBJ2-2|TRBV5-6
ASSLGQRGVTGELF
>TRBJ1-2|TRBV19
ASSVTGGIYGYT
>TRBJ2-5|TRBV5-6
ASSLGGGETQY
>TRBJ2-1|TRBV18
ASSPGTGDNEQF
>TRBJ2-5|TRBV28
ASSLSAGSQETQY
>TRBJ2-3|TRBV19
ASSKQGSTDTQY
>TRBJ1-4|TRBV5-5
ASSSTGRGEKLF
>TRBJ2-7|TRBV27
ASSLTGSSSYEQY
>TRBJ2-1|TRBV11-2
ASSQVSEQF
>TRBJ2-7|TRBV7-2
ASSMKSWREGPYEQY